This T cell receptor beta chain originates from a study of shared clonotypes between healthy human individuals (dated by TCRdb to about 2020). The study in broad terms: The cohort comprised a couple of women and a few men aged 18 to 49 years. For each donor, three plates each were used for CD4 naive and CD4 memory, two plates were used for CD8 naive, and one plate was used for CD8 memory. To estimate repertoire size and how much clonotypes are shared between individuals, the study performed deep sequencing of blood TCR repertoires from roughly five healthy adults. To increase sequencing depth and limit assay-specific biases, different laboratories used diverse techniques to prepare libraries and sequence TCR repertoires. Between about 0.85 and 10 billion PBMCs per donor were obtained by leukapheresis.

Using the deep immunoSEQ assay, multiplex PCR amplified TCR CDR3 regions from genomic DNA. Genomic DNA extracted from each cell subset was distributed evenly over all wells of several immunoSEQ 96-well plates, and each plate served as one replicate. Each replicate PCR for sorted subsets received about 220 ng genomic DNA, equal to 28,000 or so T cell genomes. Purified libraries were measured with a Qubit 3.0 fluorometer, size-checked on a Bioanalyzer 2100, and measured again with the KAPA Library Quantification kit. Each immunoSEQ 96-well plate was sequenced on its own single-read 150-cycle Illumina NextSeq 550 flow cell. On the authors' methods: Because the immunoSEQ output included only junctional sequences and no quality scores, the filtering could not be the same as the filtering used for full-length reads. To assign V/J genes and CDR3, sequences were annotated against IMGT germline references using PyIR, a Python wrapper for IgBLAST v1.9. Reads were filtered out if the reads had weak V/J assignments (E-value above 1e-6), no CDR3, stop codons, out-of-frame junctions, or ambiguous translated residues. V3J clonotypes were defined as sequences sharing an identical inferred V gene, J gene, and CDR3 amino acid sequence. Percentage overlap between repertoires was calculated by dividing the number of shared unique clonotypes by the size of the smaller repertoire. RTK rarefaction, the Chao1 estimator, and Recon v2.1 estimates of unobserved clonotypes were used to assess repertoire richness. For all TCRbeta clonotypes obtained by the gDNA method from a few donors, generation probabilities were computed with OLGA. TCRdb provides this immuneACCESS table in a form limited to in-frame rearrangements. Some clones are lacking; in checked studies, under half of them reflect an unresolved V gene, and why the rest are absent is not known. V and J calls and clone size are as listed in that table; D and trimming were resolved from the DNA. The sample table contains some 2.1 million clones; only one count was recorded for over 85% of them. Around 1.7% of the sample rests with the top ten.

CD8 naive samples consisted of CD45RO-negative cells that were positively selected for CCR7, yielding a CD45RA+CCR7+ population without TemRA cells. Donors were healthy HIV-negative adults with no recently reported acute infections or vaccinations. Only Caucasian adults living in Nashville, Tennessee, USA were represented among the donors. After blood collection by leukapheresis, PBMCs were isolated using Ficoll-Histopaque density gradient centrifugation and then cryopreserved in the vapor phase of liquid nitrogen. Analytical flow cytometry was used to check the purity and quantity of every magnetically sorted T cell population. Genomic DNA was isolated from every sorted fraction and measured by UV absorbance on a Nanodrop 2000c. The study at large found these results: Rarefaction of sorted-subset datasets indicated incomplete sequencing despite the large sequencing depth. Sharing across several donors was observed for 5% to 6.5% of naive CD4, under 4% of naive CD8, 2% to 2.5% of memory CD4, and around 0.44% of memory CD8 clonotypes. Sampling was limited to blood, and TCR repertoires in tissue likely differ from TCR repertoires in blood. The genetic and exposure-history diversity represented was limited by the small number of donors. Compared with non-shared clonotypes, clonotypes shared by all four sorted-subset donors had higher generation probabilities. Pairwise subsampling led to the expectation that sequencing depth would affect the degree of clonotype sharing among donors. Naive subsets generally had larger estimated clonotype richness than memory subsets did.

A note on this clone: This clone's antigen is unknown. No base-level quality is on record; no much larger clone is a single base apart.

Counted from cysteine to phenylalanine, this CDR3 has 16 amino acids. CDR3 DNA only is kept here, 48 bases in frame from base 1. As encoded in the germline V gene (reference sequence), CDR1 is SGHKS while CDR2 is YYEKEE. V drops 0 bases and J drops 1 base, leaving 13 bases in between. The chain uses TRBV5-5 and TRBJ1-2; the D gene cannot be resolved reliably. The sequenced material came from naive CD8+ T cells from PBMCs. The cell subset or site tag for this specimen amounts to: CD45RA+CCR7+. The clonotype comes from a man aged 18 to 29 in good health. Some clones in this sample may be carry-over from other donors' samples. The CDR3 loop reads CASSLETGKSNYGYTF. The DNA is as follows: TGTGCCAGCAGCTTGGAAACGGGGAAGAGTAACTATGGCTACACCTTC.